Included here is one TCR beta chain sequence, with context. The sample belongs to a study of blood T cells in healthy people across ages. About the research overall: Template-switching capture recovered about one barcoded beta molecule per two T cells.

Ten milliliters of peripheral blood were drawn from each donor into EDTA-treated tubes. Each sample yielded at least 6 million isolated PBMCs. The CDR3 runs 12 residues. Germline-derived CDR1 and CDR2 are SQVTM and ANQGSEA. Between the trimmed V and J ends, which lost 5 bases and 4 bases, there was a span of 11 bases. Sample-barcoded 5' priming and a J-beta primer mix drove a second PCR of roughly 7 to 11 cycles. A single record per CDR3 protein comes from TCRdb applying MiXCR to the 5' RACE reads. The table records fewer than 1 million distinct CDR3 sequences, 40% to 50% of them present only once. Source material: blood. The receptor was isolated from a man between 60 and 70 years old in good health. This chain joins TRBV29-1 and TRBJ1-2, with D unresolved. The CDR3 spells CSVSRGVYGYTF. For the CDR3, the DNA is TGCAGCGTTAGTCGTGGCGTCTATGGCTACACCTTC. The full variable domain, with the rest looked up from reference TRBV29-1 and TRBJ1-2, is SAVISQKPSRDICQRGTSLTIQCQVDSQVTMMFWYRQQPGQSLTLIATANQGSEATYESGFVIDKFPISRPNLTFSTLTVSNMSPEDSSIYLCSVSRGVYGYTFGSGTRLTVV.